The 20 T cell receptor beta chains below all came from one sample that was sequenced in a study of blood T cell repertoires in COVID-19. Clones were read by immunoSEQ multiplex PCR, and TCRdb kept only the in-frame ones, dropping some. The repertoire holds more than 60,000 clones, with approximately 88% as singletons. Material for sequencing was peripheral blood. Receptors originate from an elderly woman with active or convalescent COVID-19.

CDR3 sequence reads: CASSFGGPTEAFF. The CDR3 region has the DNA TGCGCCAGCAGCTTCGGGGGTCCCACTGAAGCTTTCTTT. This rearrangement joins TRBV5-1 to TRBJ1-1; maybe TRBD1 (5 bases). In germline, CDR1 is SGHRS, CDR2 YFSETQ. Trimming took 2 bases from V and 4 from J, leaving 9 bases between them. The CDR3 has 13 residues.

The CDR3 DNA follows: TGTGCCAGCACCCTCTGGGGCCGCACCTACGAGCAGTACTTC. As protein: CASTLWGRTYEQYF. The rearrangement links TRBV7-9 to TRBJ2-7; maybe TRBD1 (5 bases). The CDR3 covers 14 residues. Trimming took 7 bases from V and 2 from J, leaving 15 bases between them. The V gene's germline CDR1 is SEHNR and CDR2 FQNEAQ (reference sequence).

The V call is TRBV7-4, the J call TRBJ2-4; a weak D match, TRBD2 (6 bases). The CDR3 contains 14 residues. Germline CDR1 is SGHVT and CDR2 is SQSDAQ. The germline V and J ends were trimmed by 1 base and 3 bases, with 7 bases remaining between them. The CDR3 protein is CASSLGGGKNIQYF. CDR3 coding DNA: TGTGCCAGCAGCTTAGGGGGAGGCAAAAACATTCAGTACTTC.

The rearrangement links TRBV11-2 to TRBJ1-6, with D perhaps TRBD1 (6 bases). Germline V gene lookup returns CDR1 SGHAT and CDR2 FQNNGV. Deletions cut 0 bases from V and 10 bases from J, with 16 bases between. The CDR3 is 16 residues long. CDR3 protein: CASSLDLGQGYSPLHF. The CDR3 region has the DNA TGTGCCAGCAGCTTAGATCTGGGGCAGGGGTACTCACCCCTCCACTTT.

The V call is TRBV28, the J call TRBJ2-3; TRBD1 matches at 12 bases. CDR3 size: 15 residues. The germline V gene has CDR1 MDHEN and CDR2 SYDVKM. V was clipped by 5 bases and J by 4 bases; unmatched bases: 4. The CDR3 loop reads CASSGTGGRSDTQYF. The CDR3 bases are TGTGCCAGCAGTGGGACAGGGGGCAGGTCAGATACGCAGTATTTT.

This sequence joins TRBV7-2 and TRBJ2-5; D not resolved. CDR1 is SGHTA and CDR2 is FQGNSA in the germline V gene. Trimming removed 1 base from V and 5 bases from J, with 20 bases in between. The CDR3 has 17 residues. Here the CDR3 reads CASSLGFGAGPWETQYF. CDR3 DNA: TGTGCCAGCAGCTTAGGATTCGGCGCAGGTCCCTGGGAGACCCAGTACTTC. The full variable domain, rest sourced from reference TRBV7-2 and TRBJ2-5, is GAGVSQSPSNKVTEKGKDVELRCDPISGHTALYWYRQSLGQGLEFLIYFQGNSAPDKSGLPSDRFSAERTGGSVSTLTIQRTQQEDSAVYLCASSLGFGAGPWETQYFGPGTRLLVL.

The rearrangement uses TRBV7-9 and TRBJ1-4; the match to TRBD1 covers 8 bases. The trim removed 4 bases at V and 5 bases at J, leaving 3 bases unmatched. This CDR3 is 14 amino acids long. Germline lookup yields CDR1 SEHNR and CDR2 FQNEAQ (reference sequence). This CDR3 reads CASSSTGDNEKLFF. In nucleotides, the CDR3 is TGTGCCAGCAGCTCGACAGGGGACAATGAAAAACTGTTTTTT.

The CDR3 protein is CASRAGQIGNQPQHF. CDR3 coding DNA: TGTGCCAGCAGAGCGGGCCAAATTGGCAATCAGCCCCAGCATTTT. The chain links TRBV2 to TRBJ1-5; D not resolved. The CDR3 length is 15 residues. Trimming shortened V by 6 bases and J by 2 bases, and 14 bases separated the two germline ends. Germline assignment: CDR1 SNHLY and CDR2 FYNNEI. Drawing the rest from reference TRBV2 and TRBJ1-5, the complete variable domain is EPEVTQTPSHQVTQMGQEVILRCVPISNHLYFYWYRQILGQKVEFLVSFYNNEISEKSEIFDDQFSVERPDGSNFTLKIRSTKLEDSAMYFCASRAGQIGNQPQHFGDGTRLSIL.

This clone was seen a few times. This sequence joins TRBV5-1 and TRBJ2-1, with 8 bases fitting TRBD2. There are 18 residues in the CDR3. Germline V gene sequence: CDR1 SGHRS, CDR2 YFSETQ. V dropped 0 bases and J dropped 0; count of bases not matched to a gene: 8. The CDR3 DNA follows: TGCGCCAGCAGCTTGGTAGCTAGCGGGCGGAGCTCCTACAATGAGCAGTTCTTC. Its protein is CASSLVASGRSSYNEQFF.

The rearrangement joins TRBV18 to TRBJ2-2, with 11 bases aligning to TRBD2. The V segment lost 6 bases and the J segment 3 bases; nucleotides outside the gene matches: 6. Germline V gene lookup returns CDR1 KGHSH and CDR2 LQKENI. The CDR3 is 16 residues long. The CDR3 sequence is CASSLQLAGDTGELFF. The CDR3 nucleotides read TGTGCCAGCTCCTTGCAACTAGCGGGGGACACCGGGGAGCTGTTTTTT. Drawing the rest from reference TRBV18 and TRBJ2-2, the complete variable domain is NAGVMQNPRHLVRRRGQEARLRCSPMKGHSHVYWYRQLPEEGLKFMVYLQKENIIDESGMPKERFSAEFPKEGPSILRIQQVVRGDSAAYFCASSLQLAGDTGELFFGEGSRLTVL.

As to this clone: An end of the junction does not agree with germline; a read error may underlie this. CDR3 in DNA: TGTGCCAGCAGGGCAGGGACTAGACCCTCCTCCGAGCAGTACTTC. Protein sequence: CASRAGTRPSSEQYF. The rearrangement joins TRBV28 to TRBJ2-7; 8 positions match TRBD2. This CDR3 spans 15 amino acids. Germline V gene sequence: CDR1 MDHEN, CDR2 SYDVKM.

This chain uses TRBV4-3 with TRBJ1-4; 9 bases align to TRBD1. The length of the CDR3 is 16 residues. Germline V gene lookup returns CDR1 LGHNA and CDR2 YSLEER. The junction had 9 bases not matched to a gene; V was cut back by 5 bases and J by 5 bases. The CDR3 DNA is TGCGCCAGCAGCGCGGGACAGGGATCCCAAAATGAAAAACTGTTTTTT. Translating gives CASSAGQGSQNEKLFF.

This clone was recorded only once. V and J are TRBV4-1 and TRBJ2-7; 11 nucleotides line up with TRBD1. The CDR3 spans 14 residues. Germline CDR1 reads MGHRA; CDR2 reads YSYEKL. V shed 5 bases and J 6 bases; nucleotides not matched to a gene: 6. The chain's CDR3 is CASSRPGTGGEQYF. The CDR3 DNA is TGCGCCAGCAGCAGACCCGGGACAGGGGGCGAGCAGTACTTC.

This chain uses TRBV2 with TRBJ1-3; D is possibly TRBD1 (5 bases). Germline CDR1 and CDR2: SNHLY and FYNNEI. Between the trimmed V and J ends, which lost 5 bases and 8 bases, there was a span of 10 bases. CDR3 length: 12 amino acids. The CDR3 bases are TGTGCCAGCAGTCGACAGATAGACACCATATATTTT. Its protein is CASSRQIDTIYF.

The chain recombines TRBV28 with TRBJ1-4; D is unclear. V lost 2 bases and J 3 bases, leaving 13 bases between the germline ends. CDR3 length equals 16 residues. The germline V gene encodes CDR1 MDHEN and CDR2 SYDVKM. The CDR3 loop reads CASSLVSRRANEKLFF. The DNA of the CDR3 is TGTGCCAGCAGTTTAGTCAGCAGGAGGGCTAATGAAAAACTGTTTTTT.

The V and J genes are TRBV5-1 and TRBJ2-1; 9 bases fit TRBD2. V shed 10 bases and J 8 bases; nucleotides not matched to a gene: 13. The CDR3 extends over 14 amino acids. Looked up from germline, CDR1 is SGHRS and CDR2 is YFSETQ. CDR3 coding DNA: TGCGCCCGCGCGGGGGGGGCTGGAGTGGATGAGCAGTTCTTC. As protein: CARAGGAGVDEQFF.

V and J are TRBV29-1 and TRBJ1-1, with 10 nucleotides matching TRBD1. Germline loops: CDR1 SQVTM, CDR2 ANQGSEA. V lost 7 bases to trimming and J lost 1 base; unmatched junction nucleotides: 3. The CDR3 consists of 13 residues. The DNA for the CDR3 is TGCAGCGCAGGACAGGGGGGGAACACTGAAGCTTTCTTT. This codes for CSAGQGGNTEAFF.

The rearrangement links TRBV15 to TRBJ1-4, with D possibly being TRBD1 (5 bases). Germline CDR1 and CDR2: LNHNV and YYDKDF (reference sequence). V was pared by 0 bases and J by 4 bases, with 12 bases between. CDR3 length equals 16 residues. CDR3 in amino acids: CATSREGQLINEKLFF. CDR3 nucleotide sequence: TGTGCCACCAGCAGAGAGGGGCAGTTGATTAATGAAAAACTGTTTTTT.

This clone was counted between two and nine times. V usage is TRBV27 and J usage is TRBJ1-2; 8 positions match TRBD1. Germline CDR1 reads MNHEY; CDR2 reads SMNVEV (reference sequence). The CDR3 length is 14 residues. J gave up 3 bases and V 2 bases, and 2 bases lay outside the gene matches. This CDR3 reads CASSLGQGHYGYTF. CDR3 sequence (DNA): TGTGCCAGCAGTTTAGGACAGGGCCACTATGGCTACACCTTC.

The chain employs TRBV28 and TRBJ2-1, with 9 bases fitting TRBD1. This CDR3 spans 16 amino acids. CDR1 is MDHEN and CDR2 is SYDVKM in the germline V gene. With V trimmed by 8 bases and J by 0 bases, 8 bases remained unmatched. The CDR3 DNA reads as TGTGCCAGCGGCCGGACAGGGGTTAGCTCCTACAATGAGCAGTTCTTC. It specifies CASGRTGVSSYNEQFF.